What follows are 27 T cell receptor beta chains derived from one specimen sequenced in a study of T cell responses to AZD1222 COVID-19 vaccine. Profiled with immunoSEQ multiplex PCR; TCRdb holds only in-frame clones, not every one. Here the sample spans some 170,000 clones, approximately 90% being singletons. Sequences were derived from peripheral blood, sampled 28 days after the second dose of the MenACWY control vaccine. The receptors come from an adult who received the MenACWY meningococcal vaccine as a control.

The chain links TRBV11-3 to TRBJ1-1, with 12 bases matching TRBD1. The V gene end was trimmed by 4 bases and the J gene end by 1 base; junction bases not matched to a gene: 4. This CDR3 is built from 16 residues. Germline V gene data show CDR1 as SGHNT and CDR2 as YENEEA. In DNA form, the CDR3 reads TGTGCCAGCAGCTCCGGGACAGGGGGCTCGAACACTGAAGCTTTCTTT. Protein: CASSSGTGGSNTEAFF.

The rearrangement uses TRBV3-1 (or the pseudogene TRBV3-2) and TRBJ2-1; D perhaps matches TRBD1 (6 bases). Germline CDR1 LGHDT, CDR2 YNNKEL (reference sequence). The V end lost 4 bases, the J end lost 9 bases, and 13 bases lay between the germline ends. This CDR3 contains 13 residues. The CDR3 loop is CASSRNRDAEQFF. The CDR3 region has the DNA TGTGCCAGCAGCCGTAACAGGGATGCTGAGCAGTTCTTC.

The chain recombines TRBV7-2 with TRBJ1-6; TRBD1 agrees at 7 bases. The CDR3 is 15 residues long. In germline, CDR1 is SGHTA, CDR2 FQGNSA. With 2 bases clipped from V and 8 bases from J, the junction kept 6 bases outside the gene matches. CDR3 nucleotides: TGTGCCAGCAGCTTATCCCGACAGGGCGATTCACCCCTCCACTTT. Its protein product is CASSLSRQGDSPLHF. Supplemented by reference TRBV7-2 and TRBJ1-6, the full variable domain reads GAGVSQSPSNKVTEKGKDVELRCDPISGHTALYWYRQSLGQGLEFLIYFQGNSAPDKSGLPSDRFSAERTGGSVSTLTIQRTQQEDSAVYLCASSLSRQGDSPLHFGNGTRLTVT.

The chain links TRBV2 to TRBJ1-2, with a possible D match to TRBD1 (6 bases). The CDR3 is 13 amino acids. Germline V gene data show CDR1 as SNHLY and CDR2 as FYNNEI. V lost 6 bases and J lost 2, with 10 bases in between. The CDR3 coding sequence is TGTGCCAGCAGCGGTACAGGGAACTATGGCTACACCTTC. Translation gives CASSGTGNYGYTF.

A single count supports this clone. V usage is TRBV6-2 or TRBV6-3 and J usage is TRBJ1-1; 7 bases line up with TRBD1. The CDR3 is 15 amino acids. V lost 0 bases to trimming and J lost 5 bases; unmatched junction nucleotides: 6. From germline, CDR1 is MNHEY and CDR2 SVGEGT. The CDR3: CASSYSGQRGTEAFF. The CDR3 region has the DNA TGTGCCAGCAGTTACTCGGGACAGCGGGGGACTGAAGCTTTCTTT.

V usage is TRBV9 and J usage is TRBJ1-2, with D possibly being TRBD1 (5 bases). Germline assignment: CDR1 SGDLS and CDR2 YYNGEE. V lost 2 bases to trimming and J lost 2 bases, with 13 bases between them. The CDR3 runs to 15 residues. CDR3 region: CASSVDSRNNYGYTF. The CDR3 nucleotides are TGTGCCAGCAGCGTCGACAGTCGGAACAACTATGGCTACACCTTC.

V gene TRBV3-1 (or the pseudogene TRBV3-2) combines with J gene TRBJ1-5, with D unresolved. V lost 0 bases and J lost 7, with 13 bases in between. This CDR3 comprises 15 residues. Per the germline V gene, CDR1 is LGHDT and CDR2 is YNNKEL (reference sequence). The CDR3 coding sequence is TGTGCCAGCAGCCAAGATGGTAGAGCAAACCAGCCCCAGCATTTT. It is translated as CASSQDGRANQPQHF.

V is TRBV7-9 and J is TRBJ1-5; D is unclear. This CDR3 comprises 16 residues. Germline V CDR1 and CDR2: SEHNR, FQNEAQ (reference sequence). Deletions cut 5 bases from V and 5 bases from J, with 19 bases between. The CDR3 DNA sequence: TGTGCCAGCAGCCAGATGGTGGACTTTCTAGATCAGCCCCAGCATTTT. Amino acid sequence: CASSQMVDFLDQPQHF.

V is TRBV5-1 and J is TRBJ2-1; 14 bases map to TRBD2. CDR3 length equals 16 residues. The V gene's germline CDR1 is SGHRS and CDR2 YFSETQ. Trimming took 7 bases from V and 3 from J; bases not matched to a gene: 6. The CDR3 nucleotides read TGCGCCAGCGCCCGAGGACTAGCGGGGGGCTACAATGAGCAGTTCTTC. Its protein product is CASARGLAGGYNEQFF.

CDR3 amino acids: CASSYSGGGRGEKLFF. The CDR3 DNA reads TGTGCCAGCAGTTACTCGGGCGGGGGGCGAGGCGAAAAACTGTTTTTT. J is TRBJ1-4 and V is TRBV6-5; D might be TRBD1 (6 bases). Trimming removed 0 bases from V and 8 bases from J, with 16 bases in between. This CDR3 is built from 16 residues. Germline V gene sequence: CDR1 MNHEY, CDR2 SVGAGI.

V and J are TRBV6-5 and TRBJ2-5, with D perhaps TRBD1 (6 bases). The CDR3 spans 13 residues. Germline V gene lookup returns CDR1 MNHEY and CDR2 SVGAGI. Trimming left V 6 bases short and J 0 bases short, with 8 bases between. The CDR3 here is CASRGHNQETQYF. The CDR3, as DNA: TGTGCCAGCAGGGGACACAACCAAGAGACCCAGTACTTC.

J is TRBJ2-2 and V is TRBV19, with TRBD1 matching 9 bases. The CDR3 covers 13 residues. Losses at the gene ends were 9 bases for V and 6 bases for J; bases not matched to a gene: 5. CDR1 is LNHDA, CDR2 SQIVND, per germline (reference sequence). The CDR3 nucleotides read TGTGCCAGCGGACAGGGGTGGCCCGGGGAGCTGTTTTTT. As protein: CASGQGWPGELFF.

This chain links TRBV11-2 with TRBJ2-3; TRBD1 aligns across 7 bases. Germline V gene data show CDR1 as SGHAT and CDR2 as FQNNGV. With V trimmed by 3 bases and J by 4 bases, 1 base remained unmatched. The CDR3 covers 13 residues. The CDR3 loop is CASSFTGADTQYF. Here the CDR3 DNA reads TGTGCCAGCAGCTTTACAGGGGCAGATACGCAGTATTTT.

In DNA form, the CDR3 reads TGTGCTAGTGGTTTTAGGTGGGAGCCTGAAGCTTTCTTT. It yields the protein CASGFRWEPEAFF. This chain links TRBV12-5 with TRBJ1-1; D remains ambiguous. In germline, CDR1 is LGHNT, CDR2 FRNRAP. The CDR3 is made up of 13 amino acids. Trimming stripped 3 bases from V and 6 bases from J, with 11 bases between.

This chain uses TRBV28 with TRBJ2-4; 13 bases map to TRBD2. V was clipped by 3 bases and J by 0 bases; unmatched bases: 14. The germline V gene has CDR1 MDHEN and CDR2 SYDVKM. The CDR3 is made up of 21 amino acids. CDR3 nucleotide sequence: TGTGCCAGCAGTTTCCTTTCCATTAGACTAGCGGGGGGTCTAGCCAAAAACATTCAGTACTTC. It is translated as CASSFLSIRLAGGLAKNIQYF.

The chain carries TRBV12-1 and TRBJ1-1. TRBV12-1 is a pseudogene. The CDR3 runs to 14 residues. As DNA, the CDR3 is TGTGCCAGCAGCTTTGTTAGGGAAGGTACTGAAGCTTTCTTT. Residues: CASSFVREGTEAFF.

The CDR3 here is CASSTNRDRGTDTQYF. Written as DNA, the CDR3 is TGTGCCAGTAGTACCAACCGGGACAGGGGCACAGATACGCAGTATTTT. This chain joins TRBV19 and TRBJ2-3; 9 bases are a match to TRBD1. Germline V gene data show CDR1 as LNHDA and CDR2 as SQIVND (reference sequence). J was trimmed by 1 base and V by 4 bases; bases with no gene match: 6. The CDR3 sequence is 16 residues long.

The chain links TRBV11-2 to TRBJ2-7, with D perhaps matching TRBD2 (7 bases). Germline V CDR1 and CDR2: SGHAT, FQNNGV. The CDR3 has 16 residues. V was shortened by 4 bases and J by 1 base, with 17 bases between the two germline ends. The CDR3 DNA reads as TGTGCCAGCAGCTCCGGGGGCGCTAGCGGATCCTACGAGCAGTACTTC. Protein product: CASSSGGASGSYEQYF. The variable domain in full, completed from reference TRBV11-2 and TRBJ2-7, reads EAGVAQSPRYKIIEKRQSVAFWCNPISGHATLYWYQQILGQGPKLLIQFQNNGVVDDSQLPKDRFSAERLKGVDSTLKIQPAKLEDSAVYLCASSSGGASGSYEQYFGPGTRLTVT.

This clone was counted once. CDR3 amino acids: CASSSWAPTGDQPQHF. The CDR3 DNA follows: TGTGCCAGCAGTTCCTGGGCCCCTACAGGGGATCAGCCCCAGCATTTT. The rearrangement uses TRBV6-2 or TRBV6-3 and TRBJ1-5; 7 bases are a match to TRBD1. This CDR3 region has 16 residues. Germline V gene sequence: CDR1 MNHEY, CDR2 SVGEGT. J gave up 5 bases and V 4 bases, and 11 bases lay outside the gene matches.

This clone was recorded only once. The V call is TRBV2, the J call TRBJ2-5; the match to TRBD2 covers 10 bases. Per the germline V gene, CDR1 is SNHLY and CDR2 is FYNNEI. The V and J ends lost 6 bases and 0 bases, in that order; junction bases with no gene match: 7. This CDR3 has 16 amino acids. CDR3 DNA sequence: TGTGCCAGCAGGACGGGGCTAGCGGGAGACCAAGAGACCCAGTACTTC. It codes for CASRTGLAGDQETQYF.

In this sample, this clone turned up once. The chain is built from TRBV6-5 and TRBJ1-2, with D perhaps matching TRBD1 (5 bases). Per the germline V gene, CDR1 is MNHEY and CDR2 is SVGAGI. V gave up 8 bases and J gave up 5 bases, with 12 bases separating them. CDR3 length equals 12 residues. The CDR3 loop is CASSGTLYGYTF. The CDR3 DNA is TGTGCCAGCTCCGGGACCCTATATGGCTACACCTTC.

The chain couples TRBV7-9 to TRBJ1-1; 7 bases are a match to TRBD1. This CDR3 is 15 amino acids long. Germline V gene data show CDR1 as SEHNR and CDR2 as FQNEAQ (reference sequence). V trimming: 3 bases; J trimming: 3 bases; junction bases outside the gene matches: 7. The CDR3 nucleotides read TGTGCCAGCAGCTTTACAGGGGAGGGGGACACTGAAGCTTTCTTT. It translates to CASSFTGEGDTEAFF.

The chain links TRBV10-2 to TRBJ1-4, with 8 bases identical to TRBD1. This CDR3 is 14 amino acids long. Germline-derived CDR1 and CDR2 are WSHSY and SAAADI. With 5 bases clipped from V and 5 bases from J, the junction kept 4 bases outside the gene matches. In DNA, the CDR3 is TGCGCCAGCAGTTTGGACAGGGTGAATGAAAAACTGTTTTTT. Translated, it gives CASSLDRVNEKLFF.

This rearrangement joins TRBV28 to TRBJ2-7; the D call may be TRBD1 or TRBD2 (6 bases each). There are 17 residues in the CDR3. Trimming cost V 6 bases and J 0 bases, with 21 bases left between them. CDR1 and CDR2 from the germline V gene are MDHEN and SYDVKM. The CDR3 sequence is CASSQKPRGVNSYEQYF. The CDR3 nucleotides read TGTGCCAGCAGCCAAAAGCCAAGGGGGGTCAACTCCTACGAGCAGTACTTC.

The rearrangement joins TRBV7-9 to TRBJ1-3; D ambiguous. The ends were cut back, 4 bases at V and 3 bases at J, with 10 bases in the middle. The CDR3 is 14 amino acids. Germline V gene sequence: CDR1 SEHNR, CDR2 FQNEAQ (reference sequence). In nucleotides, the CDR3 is TGTGCCAGCAGCTCCACCCCGGATGGAAACACCATATATTTT. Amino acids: CASSSTPDGNTIYF.

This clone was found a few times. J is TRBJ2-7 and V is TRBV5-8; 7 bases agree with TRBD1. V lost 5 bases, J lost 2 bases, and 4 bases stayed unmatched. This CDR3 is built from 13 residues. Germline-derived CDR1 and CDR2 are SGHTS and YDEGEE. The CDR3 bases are TGTGCCAGCAGACGGGACAGCCCCTACGAGCAGTACTTC. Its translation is CASRRDSPYEQYF.

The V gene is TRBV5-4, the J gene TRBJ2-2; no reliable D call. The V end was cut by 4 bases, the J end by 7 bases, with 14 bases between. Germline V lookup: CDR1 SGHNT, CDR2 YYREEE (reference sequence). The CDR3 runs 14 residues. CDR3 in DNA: TGTGCCAGCAGCGAAACCTCCCATCACGGGGAGCTGTTTTTT. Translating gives CASSETSHHGELFF.